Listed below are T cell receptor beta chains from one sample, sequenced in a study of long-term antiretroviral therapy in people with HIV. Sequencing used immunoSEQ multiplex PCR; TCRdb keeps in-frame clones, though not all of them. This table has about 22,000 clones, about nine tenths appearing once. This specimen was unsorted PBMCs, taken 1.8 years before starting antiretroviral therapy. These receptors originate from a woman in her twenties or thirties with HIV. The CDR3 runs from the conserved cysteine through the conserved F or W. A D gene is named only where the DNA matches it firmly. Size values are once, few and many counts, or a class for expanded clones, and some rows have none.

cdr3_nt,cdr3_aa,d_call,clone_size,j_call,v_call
TGTGCCAGTAGTATCTCTAGCGGGGCCGCAGATACGCAGTATTTT,CASSISSGAADTQYF,TRBD2,.,TRBJ2-3,TRBV19
TGTGCCAGTAGATGGGGGCGGAACACTGAAGCTTTCTTT,CASRWGRNTEAFF,.,once,TRBJ1-1,TRBV19
TGTGCCAGCACCCTAGATAGCGGGGGCTATAGCACAGATACGCAGTATTTT,CASTLDSGGYSTDTQYF,TRBD2,.,TRBJ2-3,TRBV5-4
TGCGCCAGCAGTTCCCAGGGGGCCCGTGGCTACACCTTC,CASSSQGARGYTF,TRBD1,.,TRBJ1-2,TRBV5-1
TGTGCCAGCACCGGGGGCCCCCACACCATATATTTT,CASTGGPHTIYF,.,.,TRBJ1-3,TRBV2
TGTGCCAGCAGTTATATGGCTGAAGCTTTCTTT,CASSYMAEAFF,.,.,TRBJ1-1,TRBV6-1
TGTGCCAGCAGCTTAAGGGGGGGCGACAGCGGCTATGGCTACACCTTC,CASSLRGGDSGYGYTF,.,once,TRBJ1-2,TRBV7-3
TGTGCCAGCAGCCCTTACCTATCAGGGCTTCTCGCTGAAGCTTTCTTT,CASSPYLSGLLAEAFF,.,.,TRBJ1-1,TRBV13
TGCAGCGTCTCTAGGAGGATTAGCACAGATACGCAGTATTTT,CSVSRRISTDTQYF,.,.,TRBJ2-3,TRBV29-1
TGCAGCGTGGGACAGGGCAACTCCTACGAGCAGTACTTC,CSVGQGNSYEQYF,TRBD1,.,TRBJ2-7,TRBV29-1
TGCGCCAGCAGCTTCCGTATCGGGACGTATCAAGAGACCCAGTACTTC,CASSFRIGTYQETQYF,.,.,TRBJ2-5,TRBV4-1
TGCAGCGTTGAAGGGCTGGCTGAAGCTTTCTTT,CSVEGLAEAFF,.,once,TRBJ1-1,TRBV29-1
TGTGCCAGCAGCTTGACTAGCGGGGGGAACAATGAGCAGTTCTTC,CASSLTSGGNNEQFF,TRBD2,.,TRBJ2-1,TRBV5-4
TGCGCCAGCAGCTTCACAGGGGGTGACATCAATTCACCCCTCCACTTT,CASSFTGGDINSPLHF,TRBD1,once,TRBJ1-6,TRBV5-1
TGTGCCACACCGGGTTACAATGAGCAGTTCTTC,CATPGYNEQFF,.,.,TRBJ2-1,TRBV2
TGCAGCGTTGAATGGGTAAAAAATGAAAAACTGTTTTTT,CSVEWVKNEKLFF,.,.,TRBJ1-4,TRBV29-1
TGCGCCAGCAGCTTTGGGGGGGCCGGGACTGGCTCCTACGAGCAGTACTTC,CASSFGGAGTGSYEQYF,.,once,TRBJ2-7,TRBV5-1
TGTGCCAGCCGAATGGGGAGGGGTCCGGCCAACGTCCTGACTTTC,CASRMGRGPANVLTF,TRBD2,.,TRBJ2-6,TRBV2
TGTGCCAGCAGAACAGGGTTAGTGAGTGGTTCACCCCTCCACTTT,CASRTGLVSGSPLHF,.,.,TRBJ1-6,TRBV6-5
TGTGCCAGCAGTGGGGGTCCGAACACTGAAGCTTTCTTT,CASSGGPNTEAFF,.,.,TRBJ1-1,TRBV13
TGTGCCAGCAGCCGCATACAATCCGGAGACACCATATATTTT,CASSRIQSGDTIYF,.,.,TRBJ1-3,TRBV14
TGTGCCAGCAGGCAGGGGGGAAATCGCTACACCTTC,CASRQGGNRYTF,TRBD1,.,TRBJ1-2,TRBV27
TGCGCCAGCAGAGCTCCGGGGACAGGGGTCAATGAGCAGTTCTTC,CASRAPGTGVNEQFF,TRBD1,.,TRBJ2-1,TRBV5-1
TGTGCCACCAGCAGAGAGGGGACTATAGCGGTCGCGGGCACAGATACGCAGTATTTT,CATSREGTIAVAGTDTQYF,TRBD2,.,TRBJ2-3,TRBV15